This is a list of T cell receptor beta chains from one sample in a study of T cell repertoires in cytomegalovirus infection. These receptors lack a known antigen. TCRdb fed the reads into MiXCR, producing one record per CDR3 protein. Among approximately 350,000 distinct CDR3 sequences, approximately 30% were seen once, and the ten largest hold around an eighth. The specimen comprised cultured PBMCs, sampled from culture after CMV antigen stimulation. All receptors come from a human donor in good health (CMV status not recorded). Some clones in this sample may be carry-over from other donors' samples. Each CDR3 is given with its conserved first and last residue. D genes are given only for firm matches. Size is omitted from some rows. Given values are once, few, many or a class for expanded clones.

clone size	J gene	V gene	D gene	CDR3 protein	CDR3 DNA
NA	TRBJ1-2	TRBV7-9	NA	CASSSSGVYGYTF	TGTGCCAGCAGCTCCTCCGGGGTTTATGGCTACACCTTC
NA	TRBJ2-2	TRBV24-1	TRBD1	CATTGTGITGELFF	TGTGCCACCACCGGGACAGGGATCACCGGGGAGCTGTTTTTT
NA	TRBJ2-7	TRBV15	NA	CATSRDYGGYEQYF	TGTGCCACCAGCAGAGATTATGGGGGCTACGAGCAGTACTTC
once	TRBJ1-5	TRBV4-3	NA	CASSQDLARIGPDQHF	TGCGCCAGCAGCCAAGACCTCGCTAGGATCGGACCGGACCAGCATTTT
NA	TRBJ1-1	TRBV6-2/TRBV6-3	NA	CASTRAGRMNTEAFF	TGTGCTAGCACGAGGGCAGGTCGAATGAACACTGAAGCTTTCTTT
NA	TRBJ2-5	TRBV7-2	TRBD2	CASSQNGLAGGKETQYF	TGTGCCAGCAGCCAAAACGGACTAGCGGGAGGGAAGGAGACCCAGTACTTC
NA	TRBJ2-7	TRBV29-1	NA	CSVVSGVSEQYF	TGCAGCGTTGTCTCGGGGGTATCCGAGCAGTACTTC
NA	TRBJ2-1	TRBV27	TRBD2	CASSQTSGRYYNEQFF	TGTGCCAGCTCCCAAACGAGCGGGAGATATTACAATGAGCAGTTCTTC
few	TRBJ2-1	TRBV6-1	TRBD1	CASMRQGAYEQFF	TGTGCCAGCATGCGACAGGGGGCATATGAGCAGTTCTTC
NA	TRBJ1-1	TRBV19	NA	CASSAGGGRNTEAFF	TGTGCCAGTAGTGCGGGCGGTGGGAGGAACACTGAAGCTTTCTTT
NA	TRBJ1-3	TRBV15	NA	CATSRQTVSGNTIYF	TGTGCCACCAGCAGACAGACAGTCTCTGGAAACACCATATATTTT
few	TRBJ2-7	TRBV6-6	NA	CASSYSAEGSYEQYF	TGTGCCAGCAGTTACTCTGCTGAGGGGTCCTACGAGCAGTACTTC
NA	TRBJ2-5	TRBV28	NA	CASSLPGETQYF	TGTGCCAGCAGTTTGCCGGGGGAGACCCAGTACTTC
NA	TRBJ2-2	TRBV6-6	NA	CASSWLSTGELFF	TGTGCCAGCAGTTGGTTAAGTACCGGGGAGCTGTTTTTT
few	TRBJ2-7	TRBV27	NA	CASSFRDGSEQYF	TGTGCCAGCAGTTTCCGGGACGGGAGCGAGCAGTACTTC
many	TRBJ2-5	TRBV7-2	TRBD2	CASSLGGTSGRETQYF	TGTGCCAGCAGCTTAGGGGGGACTAGCGGGAGAGAGACCCAGTACTTC
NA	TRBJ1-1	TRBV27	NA	CASSLFGGRGYGNTEAFF	TGTGCCAGCAGTTTATTTGGCGGGAGAGGGTATGGGAACACTGAAGCTTTCTTT
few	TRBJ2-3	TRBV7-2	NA	CASSLRGSTDTQYF	TGTGCCAGCAGCCTCCGGGGGTCCACAGATACGCAGTATTTT
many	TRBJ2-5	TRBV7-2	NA	CASSSWETQYF	TGTGCCAGCAGCTCTTGGGAGACCCAGTACTTC
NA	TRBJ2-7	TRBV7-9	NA	CASSLYGWKERANYEQYF	TGTGCCAGCAGCTTATATGGGTGGAAGGAGAGAGCCAACTACGAGCAGTACTTC
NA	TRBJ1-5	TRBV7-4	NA	CASSSSGGISNQPQHF	TGTGCCAGCAGCTCGTCCGGGGGGATTAGCAATCAGCCCCAGCATTTT
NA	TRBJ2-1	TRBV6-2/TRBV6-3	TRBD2	CASSLRLGGTLYNEQFF	TGTGCCAGCAGTTTACGGTTGGGGGGGACTCTTTACAATGAGCAGTTCTTC
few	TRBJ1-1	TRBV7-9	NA	CASSLDAGRGGTEAFF	TGTGCCAGCAGCTTAGATGCGGGCCGGGGTGGGACTGAAGCTTTCTTT
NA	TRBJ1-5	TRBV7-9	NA	CASSTDSSNQPQHF	TGTGCCAGCAGCACCGACTCCAGCAATCAGCCCCAGCATTTT
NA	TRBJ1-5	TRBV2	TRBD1	CASRRDSLSNQPQHF	TGTGCCAGCAGGAGGGACAGCTTAAGCAATCAGCCCCAGCATTTT
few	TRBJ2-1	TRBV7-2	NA	CASSPRRDHNEQFF	TGTGCCAGCAGTCCGAGACGGGACCACAATGAGCAGTTCTTC
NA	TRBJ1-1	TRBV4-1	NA	CASSQEAVGGTEAFF	TGCGCCAGCAGCCAAGAAGCTGTCGGGGGGACTGAAGCTTTCTTT
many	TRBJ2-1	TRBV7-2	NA	CASSLDVGQAIWF	TGTGCCAGCAGCTTAGATGTTGGTCAGGCTATTTGGTTC